The 8 T cell receptor beta chains listed next were all sequenced from one sample in a study of naive and memory T cell subsets. Findings and caveats of the study: Especially in CD8 cells, naive repertoires contained a few larger clonotypes, possibly CD45RA-re-expressing memory cells.

Antigens for these TCRs are unknown. An equimolar mix of two oligonucleotides served as the beta constant-region primer for TRBC1 and TRBC2. The ligated cDNA underwent four PCR rounds using SP2 and nested alpha and beta constant-region primers. TCRdb passed the UMI-ligation and nested PCR reads through MiXCR, listing each CDR3 protein once. The table has 98,000 or so distinct CDR3 sequences, over 9% seen once. The sample was naive CD4+ T cells from blood. These TCRs come from a human donor in good health.

The chain carries TRBV6-5 and TRBJ2-5; 15 nucleotides match TRBD2. V shed 8 bases, J shed 3 bases, and the junction held 7 bases outside the gene matches. The CDR3 contains 16 residues. The germline V gene has CDR1 MNHEY and CDR2 SVGAGI. The CDR3 DNA sequence: TGTGCCAGCGGACTAGCGGGGGGGCCGATAGAAGAGACCCAGTACTTC. Its translation is CASGLAGGPIEETQYF.

As for this clonotype: This may come from a read error, since a much larger clone is one base off. CDR3 sequence: CASSKRAGGDNEQFF. CDR3 DNA: TGTGCCAGCAGCAAGAGGGCGGGAGGGGACAATGAGCAGTTCTTC. J is TRBJ2-1 and V is TRBV21-1; the D call TRBD2 from the table was never checked on the DNA. TRBV21-1 is labeled a pseudogene. This CDR3 spans 15 amino acids.

This clonotype was recorded a few times. CDR3 residues: CASSPSTPNAKNIQYF. The CDR3 nucleotides read TGTGCCAGCAGCCCCTCAACACCCAATGCCAAAAACATTCAGTACTTC. The chain recombines TRBV7-2 with TRBJ2-4; no clear D. Trimming cost V 5 bases and J 1 base, with 15 bases left between them. The CDR3 loop spans 16 amino acids. Per the germline V gene, CDR1 is SGHTA and CDR2 is FQGNSA.

Here the CDR3 DNA reads TGCAGCGCCATGACTAGCACAGATACGCAGTATTTT. Its protein product is CSAMTSTDTQYF. This chain connects TRBV29-1 to TRBJ2-3, with D uncertain. V was trimmed by 7 bases and J by 0 bases, leaving 8 bases between them. Germline V gene sequence: CDR1 SQVTM, CDR2 ANQGSEA. The CDR3 has 12 residues.

This chain joins TRBV11-3 and TRBJ1-4, with 7 nucleotides matching TRBD1. The CDR3 totals 13 residues. Germline trimming cut 4 bases from V and 8 bases from J; bases unmatched to any gene: 4. Germline assignment: CDR1 SGHNT and CDR2 YENEEA. CDR3 sequence reads: CASSSRQGEKLFF. The CDR3 bases are TGTGCCAGCAGCTCTCGACAGGGAGAAAAACTGTTTTTT.

The table lists this clonotype with many counts. The J gene is TRBJ2-4, the V gene TRBV12-3 or TRBV12-4; 10 bases map to TRBD2. Trimming cost V 6 bases and J 7 bases; bases outside gene matches: 9. The CDR3 length is 15 residues. CDR3 in amino acids: CASSPLAGKVNIQYF. As DNA, the CDR3 is TGTGCCAGCAGCCCACTAGCGGGAAAGGTCAACATTCAGTACTTC.

This clonotype was counted a few times. The rearrangement uses TRBV19 and TRBJ1-4; D not certain. CDR3 length equals 14 residues. Trimming cost V 7 bases and J 2 bases, with 11 bases left between them. Germline assignment: CDR1 LNHDA and CDR2 SQIVND (reference sequence). The CDR3, as DNA: TGTGCCAGTACCGGCCCCCACACTAATGAAAAACTGTTTTTT. The encoded protein is CASTGPHTNEKLFF.

This clonotype was seen a handful of times. The chain has TRBV12-3 or TRBV12-4 and TRBJ2-5; possible D gene TRBD2, 5 bases. The CDR3 is 13 amino acids. Trimming took off 1 base at V and 5 bases at J, with 8 bases between the two ends. As DNA, the CDR3 is TGTGCCAGCAGTTTAGTGGTAGCGGAGACCCAGTACTTC. Translation: CASSLVVAETQYF.